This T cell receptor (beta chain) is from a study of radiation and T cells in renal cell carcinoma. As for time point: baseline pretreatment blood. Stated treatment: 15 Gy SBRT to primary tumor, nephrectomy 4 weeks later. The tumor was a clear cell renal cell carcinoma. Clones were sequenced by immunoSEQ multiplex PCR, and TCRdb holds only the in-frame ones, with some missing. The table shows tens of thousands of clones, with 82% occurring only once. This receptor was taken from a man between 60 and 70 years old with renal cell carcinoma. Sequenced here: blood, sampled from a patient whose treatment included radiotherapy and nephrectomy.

The CDR3 reads CASSFRDRAMNTEAFF. For the CDR3, the DNA is TGCGCCAGCAGCTTCCGGGACAGAGCTATGAACACTGAAGCTTTCTTT. This chain connects TRBV5-1 to TRBJ1-1; 7 bases fit TRBD1. Germline V gene lookup returns CDR1 SGHRS and CDR2 YFSETQ. This CDR3 is 16 amino acids long. The trim removed 2 bases at V and 0 bases at J, leaving 7 bases unmatched.